The T cell receptor (beta chain) described here comes from a study of blood T cell repertoires in COVID-19. The overall study: Acute-phase and convalescent COVID-19 samples originated in the United States, Italy and Spain.

Profiling relied on immunoSEQ multiplex PCR, and the TCRdb table lists in-frame clones only, not all of them. Among fewer than 500,000 clones listed, approximately 92% were seen once. The sample comprised PBMCs or T cells enriched from blood (not recorded which). The TCR comes from a man aged 25 to 40 who had recovered from COVID-19.

In DNA form, the CDR3 reads TGTGCCAGCAGTTCAGGGGGCAGAACTAATGAAAAACTGTTTTTT. Translated: CASSSGGRTNEKLFF. This sequence joins TRBV28 and TRBJ1-4; TRBD1 aligns across 8 bases. The CDR3 is 15 amino acids. The V segment lost 4 bases and the J segment 1 base; nucleotides outside the gene matches: 2. In germline, CDR1 is MDHEN, CDR2 SYDVKM. Drawing the rest from reference TRBV28 and TRBJ1-4, the complete variable domain is DVKVTQSSRYLVKRTGEKVFLECVQDMDHENMFWYRQDPGLGLRLIYFSYDVKMKEKGDIPEGYSVSREKKERFSLILESASTNQTSMYLCASSSGGRTNEKLFFGSGTQLSVL.